The clone carrying this T cell receptor beta chain was counted many times. Preparation of the TCRbeta library involved a method that used unique molecular identifiers. One entry per CDR3 protein results from TCRdb running MiXCR on the PCR reads. The top ten hold approximately 28% of the sample, which has 200,000 to 250,000 distinct CDR3 sequences, roughly 11% seen once. The CDR3 runs to 17 residues. Germline loops: CDR1 LGHDT, CDR2 YNNKEL (reference sequence). V lost 0 bases to trimming and J lost 1 base; unmatched junction nucleotides: 5. These data originate in a study of T-cell reconstitution after alpha-beta-depleted transplantation in children.

J is TRBJ2-3 and V is TRBV3-1; TRBD2 matches 9 bases. The source material was PBMCs, sampled before TCRalphabeta/CD19-depleted stem cell transplant. The receptor comes from a child younger than two with acute myeloid leukemia, due to receive a stem cell transplant. CDR3 DNA sequence: TGTGCCAGCAGCCAAGAAAAAACTAGCGGGCGCACAGATACGCAGTATTTT. Its protein is CASSQEKTSGRTDTQYF.